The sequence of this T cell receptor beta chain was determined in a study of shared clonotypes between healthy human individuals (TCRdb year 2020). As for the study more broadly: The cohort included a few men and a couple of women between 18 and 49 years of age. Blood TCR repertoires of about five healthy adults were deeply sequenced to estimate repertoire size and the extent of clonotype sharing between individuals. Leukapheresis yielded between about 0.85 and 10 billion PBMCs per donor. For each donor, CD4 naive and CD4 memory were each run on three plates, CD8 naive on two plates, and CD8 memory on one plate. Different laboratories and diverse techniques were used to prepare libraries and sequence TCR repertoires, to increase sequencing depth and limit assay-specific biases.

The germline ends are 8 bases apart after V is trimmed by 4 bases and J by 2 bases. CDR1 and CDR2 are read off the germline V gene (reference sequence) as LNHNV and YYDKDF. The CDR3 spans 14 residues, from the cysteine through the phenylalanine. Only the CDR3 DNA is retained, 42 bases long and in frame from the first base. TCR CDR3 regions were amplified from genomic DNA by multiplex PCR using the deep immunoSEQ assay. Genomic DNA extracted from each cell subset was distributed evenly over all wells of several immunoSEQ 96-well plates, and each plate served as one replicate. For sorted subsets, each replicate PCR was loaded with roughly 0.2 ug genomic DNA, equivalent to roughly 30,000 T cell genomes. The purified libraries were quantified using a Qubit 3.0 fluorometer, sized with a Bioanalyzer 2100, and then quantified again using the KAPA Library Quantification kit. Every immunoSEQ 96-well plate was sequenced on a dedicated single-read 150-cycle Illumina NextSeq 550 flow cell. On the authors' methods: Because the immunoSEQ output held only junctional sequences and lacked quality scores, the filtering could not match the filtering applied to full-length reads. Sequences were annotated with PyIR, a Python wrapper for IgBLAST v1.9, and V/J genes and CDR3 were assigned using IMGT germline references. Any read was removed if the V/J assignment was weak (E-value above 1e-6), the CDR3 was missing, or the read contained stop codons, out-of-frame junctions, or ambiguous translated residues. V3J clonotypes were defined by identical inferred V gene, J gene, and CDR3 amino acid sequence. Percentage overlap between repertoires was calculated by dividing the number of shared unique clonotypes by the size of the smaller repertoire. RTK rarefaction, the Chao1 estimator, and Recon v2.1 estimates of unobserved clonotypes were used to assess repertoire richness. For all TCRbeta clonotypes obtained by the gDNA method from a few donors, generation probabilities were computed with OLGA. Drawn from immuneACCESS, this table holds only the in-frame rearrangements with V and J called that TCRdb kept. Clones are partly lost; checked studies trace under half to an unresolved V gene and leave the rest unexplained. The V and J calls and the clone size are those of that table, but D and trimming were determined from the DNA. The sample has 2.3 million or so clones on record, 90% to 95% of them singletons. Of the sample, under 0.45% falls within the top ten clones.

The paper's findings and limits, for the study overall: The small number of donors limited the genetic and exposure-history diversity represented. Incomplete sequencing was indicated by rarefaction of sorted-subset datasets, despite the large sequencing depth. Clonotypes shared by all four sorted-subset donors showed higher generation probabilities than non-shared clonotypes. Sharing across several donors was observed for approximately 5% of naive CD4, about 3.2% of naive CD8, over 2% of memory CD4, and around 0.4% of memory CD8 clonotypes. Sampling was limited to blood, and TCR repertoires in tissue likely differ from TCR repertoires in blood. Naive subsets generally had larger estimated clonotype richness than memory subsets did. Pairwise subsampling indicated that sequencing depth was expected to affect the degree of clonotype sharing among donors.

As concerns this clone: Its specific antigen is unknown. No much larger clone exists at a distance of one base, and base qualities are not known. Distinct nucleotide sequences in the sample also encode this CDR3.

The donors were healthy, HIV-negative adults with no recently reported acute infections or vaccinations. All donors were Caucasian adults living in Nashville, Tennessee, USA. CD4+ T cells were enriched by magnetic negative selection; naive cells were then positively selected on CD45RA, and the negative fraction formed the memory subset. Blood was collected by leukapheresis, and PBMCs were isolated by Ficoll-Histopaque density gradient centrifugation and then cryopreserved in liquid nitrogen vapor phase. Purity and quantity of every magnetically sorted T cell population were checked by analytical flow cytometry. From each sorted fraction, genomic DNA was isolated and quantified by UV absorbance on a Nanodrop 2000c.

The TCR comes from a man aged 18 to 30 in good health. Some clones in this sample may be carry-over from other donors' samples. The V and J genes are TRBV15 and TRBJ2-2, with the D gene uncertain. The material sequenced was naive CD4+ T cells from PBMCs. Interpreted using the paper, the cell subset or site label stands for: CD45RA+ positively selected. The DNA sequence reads TGTGCCACCAGCAACCGGGCTAACACCGGGGAGCTGTTTTTT. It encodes CATSNRANTGELFF.